This passage covers 10 T cell receptor beta chains from one sample sequenced in a study of early T cells in non-severe SARS-CoV-2 infection. From the 5' RACE reads, TCRdb called clonotypes with MiXCR, one entry per CDR3 protein. Counted here are 65,000 to 85,000 distinct CDR3 sequences, about 14% occurring once; the ten biggest clones make up more than 10%. Sequences were obtained from whole blood. The origin of the receptors is an adult who was a healthcare worker with PCR-confirmed SARS-CoV-2 infection or an uninfected control (not recorded which).

V and J are TRBV7-2 and TRBJ2-7; 10 bases map to TRBD1. With 4 bases clipped from V and 6 bases from J, the junction kept 9 bases outside the gene matches. Germline V gene data show CDR1 as SGHTA and CDR2 as FQGNSA. This CDR3 has 15 residues. For the CDR3, the DNA is TGTGCCAGCAGCTCAGGGACAGGGGAGGTAATCGAGCAGTACTTC. Protein sequence: CASSSGTGEVIEQYF.

This clonotype was found a few times. The J gene is TRBJ1-6, the V gene TRBV18; D unclear. V gave up 2 bases and J gave up 0 bases, with 8 bases separating them. The length of the CDR3 is 16 residues. The V gene's germline CDR1 is KGHSH and CDR2 LQKENI. In DNA form, the CDR3 reads TGTGCCAGCTCACCATCAACCACCTCCTATAATTCACCCCTCCACTTT. Translating it yields CASSPSTTSYNSPLHF.

The rearrangement joins TRBV20-1 to TRBJ2-7; the D is unclear. This CDR3 is 14 amino acids long. V gave up 6 bases and J gave up 7 bases, with 22 bases separating them. CDR1 is DFQATT, CDR2 SNEGSKA, per germline (reference sequence). The CDR3 protein is CSAPSSRAAQEQYF. The CDR3 DNA follows: TGCAGTGCCCCATCATCTCGGGCAGCCCAAGAGCAGTACTTC.

This clonotype was picked up a small number of times. An end of the junction does not agree with germline; a read error may underlie this. The V gene is TRBV9, the J gene TRBJ1-3; D ambiguous. Germline V CDR1 and CDR2: SGDLS, YYNGEE. The length of the CDR3 is 14 residues. The CDR3 reads CANSVEDSGNTIYF. DNA for the CDR3: TGTGCCAACAGCGTAGAAGATTCTGGAAACACCATATATTTT.

This clonotype was seen at least ten times. The chain employs TRBV9 and TRBJ1-6, with D perhaps matching TRBD1 (5 bases). The CDR3 totals 15 residues. The V end was cut by 4 bases, the J end by 7 bases, with 15 bases between. Germline V gene sequence: CDR1 SGDLS, CDR2 YYNGEE. The CDR3 spells CASSRDLLGNSPLHF. The CDR3 DNA reads TGTGCCAGCAGCAGGGACCTCCTGGGCAATTCACCCCTCCACTTT. The full variable domain, with the rest looked up from reference TRBV9 and TRBJ1-6, is DSGVTQTPKHLITATGQRVTLRCSPRSGDLSVYWYQQSLDQGLQFLIQYYNGEERAKGNILERFSAQQFPDLHSELNLSSLELGDSALYFCASSRDLLGNSPLHFGNGTRLTVT.

This clonotype was counted ten times or more. V gene TRBV27 combines with J gene TRBJ2-7; the D gene is possibly TRBD1 (7 bases). The CDR3 has 16 residues. Germline V CDR1 and CDR2: MNHEY, SMNVEV (reference sequence). Between the trimmed V and J ends, which lost 4 bases and 0 bases, there was a span of 16 bases. In nucleotides, the CDR3 is TGTGCCAGCAGTTCGCCAGGGGGGACCCTCTCCTACGAGCAGTACTTC. This gives the protein CASSSPGGTLSYEQYF.

The rearrangement joins TRBV14 to TRBJ2-2; TRBD1 matches at 8 bases. This CDR3 comprises 18 residues. From germline, CDR1 is SGHDN and CDR2 FVKESK. The V and J ends lost 5 bases and 3 bases, in that order; junction bases with no gene match: 14. DNA of the CDR3: TGTGCCAGCAGCATCCGGACCCAGGGGGCTGCGTACACCGGGGAGCTGTTTTTT. Its protein product is CASSIRTQGAAYTGELFF.

The rearrangement uses TRBV7-2 and TRBJ1-3; no definite D call. This CDR3 contains 19 residues. CDR1 and CDR2 (germline): SGHTA, FQGNSA. V dropped 1 base and J dropped 0 bases, with 19 bases sitting between them. CDR3 in amino acids: CASSLEGSVWRRSGNTIYF. In nucleotides, the CDR3 is TGTGCCAGCAGCTTAGAGGGAAGTGTTTGGCGCCGCTCTGGAAACACCATATATTTT.

This clonotype was counted once. The chain carries TRBV11-1 and TRBJ2-3; D perhaps matches TRBD1 (7 bases). CDR3 length: 17 amino acids. The V end was cut by 2 bases, the J end by 0 bases, with 15 bases between. CDR1 SGHAT and CDR2 FQDESV come from the germline V gene (reference sequence). The CDR3 coding sequence is TGTGCCAGCAGCTTATCCCGCGGGACAGCAAGCACAGATACGCAGTATTTT. It is translated as CASSLSRGTASTDTQYF.

This sequence joins TRBV7-9 and TRBJ2-1, with unresolved D. The germline V gene has CDR1 SEHNR and CDR2 FQNEAQ (reference sequence). V was shortened by 1 base and J by 9 bases, with 7 bases between the two germline ends. The CDR3 is made up of 12 amino acids. The CDR3 protein is CASSLGGLEQFF. CDR3 nucleotides: TGTGCCAGCAGCTTAGGGGGTCTTGAGCAGTTCTTC.